These T cell receptor beta chains were read from a single sample in a study of blood T cell repertoires in COVID-19. Generated by immunoSEQ multiplex PCR, the TCRdb table keeps only in-frame clones and is missing some. This table has 110,000 or so clones, approximately 81% appearing once. The sequenced material came from peripheral blood. The receptors stem from a human donor in a cohort sampled during active COVID-19. Both conserved end residues are part of each CDR3. A D gene is named only where the DNA matches it firmly. A clone size is listed for some rows: how often the clone was seen (once, few, many), or a class if it is expanded.

v_gene,j_gene,abundance,d_gene,len,CDR3aa,CDR3nt
TRBV28,TRBJ1-4,.,TRBD1,15,CASSLSQGAGEKLFF,TGTGCCAGCAGTTTATCACAGGGGGCTGGGGAAAAACTGTTTTTT
TRBV3-1/TRBV3-2,TRBJ2-7,once,.,12,CASSPSRYEQYF,TGTGCCAGCAGCCCCTCCAGATACGAGCAGTACTTC
TRBV23-1,TRBJ1-4,.,.,13,CASSRQANEKLFF,TGCGCCAGCAGTCGGCAGGCTAATGAAAAACTGTTTTTT
TRBV6-5,TRBJ2-1,.,.,15,CASSKLASSYNEQFF,TGTGCCAGCAGTAAATTAGCGAGCTCCTACAATGAGCAGTTCTTC
TRBV3-1/TRBV3-2,TRBJ2-1,.,TRBD2,18,CASSQDRWRAGGVNEQFF,TGTGCCAGCAGCCAAGATAGGTGGAGAGCGGGGGGCGTCAATGAGCAGTTCTTC
TRBV7-3,TRBJ2-1,.,TRBD2,16,CASSPIAGSSYNEQFF,TGTGCCAGCAGCCCAATAGCGGGGAGCTCCTACAATGAGCAGTTCTTC
TRBV5-1,TRBJ1-1,.,.,13,CASSFGGGTEAFF,TGCGCCAGCAGCTTTGGAGGCGGCACTGAAGCTTTCTTT
TRBV29-1,TRBJ2-2,.,.,13,CSVGQANTGELFF,TGCAGCGTTGGACAAGCGAACACCGGGGAGCTGTTTTTT
TRBV5-1,TRBJ1-6,.,TRBD1,15,CASSWSGTGDSPLHF,TGCGCCAGCAGCTGGTCCGGGACAGGGGATTCACCCCTCCACTTT
TRBV10-1,TRBJ2-2,few,TRBD1,17,CASSEFRDSRSTGELFF,TGCGCCAGCAGTGAGTTCAGGGACAGCAGGTCCACCGGGGAGCTGTTTTTT
TRBV30,TRBJ2-1,.,TRBD2,21,CAWRPQGGLAGAQRGYNEQFF,TGTGCCTGGAGACCTCAGGGTGGGCTAGCGGGGGCTCAGCGGGGTTACAATGAGCAGTTCTTC
TRBV11-2,TRBJ1-3,.,.,16,CASSFWAPEGGNTIYF,TGTGCCAGCAGCTTTTGGGCCCCTGAGGGTGGAAACACCATATATTTT
TRBV24-1,TRBJ2-3,.,TRBD2,15,CATSDSSGGPDTQYF,TGTGCCACCAGTGATTCTAGCGGGGGGCCAGATACGCAGTATTTT
TRBV7-8,TRBJ2-7,.,.,12,CASSPQSYEQYF,TGTGCCAGCAGCCCCCAATCCTACGAGCAGTACTTC
TRBV7-9,TRBJ1-6,.,TRBD1,14,CASSQTGADSPLHF,TGTGCCAGCAGCCAGACAGGGGCGGATTCACCCCTCCACTTT
TRBV23-1,TRBJ1-1,.,TRBD1,17,CASSALTGGSMNTEAFF,TGCGCCAGCAGTGCCTTGACAGGGGGCTCGATGAACACTGAAGCTTTCTTT
TRBV3-1/TRBV3-2,TRBJ2-1,.,.,14,CASSRGLGYNEQFF,TGTGCCAGCAGCAGGGGACTTGGCTACAATGAGCAGTTCTTC